This T cell receptor (beta chain) was captured in a study of blood T cell repertoires in COVID-19. Study-wide background: Some COVID-19 samples were acute and others convalescent; all came from the United States, Italy and Spain.

Membership in each cohort depended on participant-reported clinical history. TCRdb's copy holds only in-frame clones and misses some; the assay was immunoSEQ multiplex PCR. The table includes 320,000 or so clones, 85% detected once. Germline CDR1 and CDR2: LNHNV and YYDKDF (reference sequence). This CDR3 comprises 13 residues. The ends were cut back, 0 bases at V and 2 bases at J, with 4 bases in the middle. The rearrangement links TRBV15 to TRBJ1-1; D gene ambiguous. The sequencing input was PBMCs or T cells enriched from blood (not recorded which). This clonotype was obtained from a woman aged 30 to 39 who had been exposed to COVID-19. In DNA, the CDR3 is TGTGCCACCAGCAGAGATCAAAACACTGAAGCTTTCTTT. Translation: CATSRDQNTEAFF.